This record covers a single T cell receptor (beta chain). As yet, its antigen is unknown. At one end the junction does not follow the germline gene, possibly because of a read error. No cell sorting was done before RNA was extracted from the tissue. A modified ARM-PCR protocol with three rounds of nested PCR amplified TCRbeta. TCRdb re-called the multiplex PCR reads through MiXCR, storing one row per CDR3 protein. This sample yields more than 85,000 distinct CDR3 sequences, of which 60% to 80% are seen a single time; 35% to 40% belongs to the top ten. These data come from a study of tumor and adjacent non-tumor tissue in lung cancer. CDR3 length: 15 residues. Germline CDR1 and CDR2: MNHNY and SVGAGI (reference sequence). The study, taken as a whole, reports: Significantly higher TCR diversity was found in tumor than normal lung.

The specimen sequenced was lung tumor tissue. V is TRBV6-6 and J is TRBJ2-7; a weak D match, TRBD1 (6 bases). This TCR was recovered from a woman aged 55-69 years with non-small cell lung cancer. CDR3 loop: CTSRLTGCAPYEQYF. The CDR3 nucleotides read TGTACCAGCAGATTAACAGGGTGCGCGCCCTACGAGCAGTACTTC.